This T cell receptor beta chain came from a study of T cells in tuberculosis. Study in general: PBMC were archived before or within 7 days of starting treatment. Overall study findings and caveats: Active tuberculosis TCR-alpha repertoires lay closer to GMM-specific TCRs than IGRA-negative controls, suggesting clonal expansion. Using the GMM-specific repertoire gave over 80% accuracy versus approximately 70% with motifs. Active tuberculosis patients had shorter CDR3-alpha; the beta difference was nonsignificant.

This table comes from immunoSEQ multiplex PCR, and its TCRdb copy is limited to in-frame clones, with some not included. Found here are tens of thousands of clones, roughly nine tenths of them singletons; the top ten hold approximately 5.9%. Details on this clone: Its cognate antigen is unknown.

V was cut by 5 bases and J by 2 bases, with 17 bases left in between. The CDR3 has 15 residues. Looked up from germline, CDR1 is GTSNPN and CDR2 is SVGIG (reference sequence). Time point here: new active TB diagnosis, blood taken before or within 7 days of starting treatment. The TCR comes from an adult with tuberculosis. This sequence joins TRBV30 and TRBJ2-3; D is uncertain. The source material was PBMCs, sampled at tuberculosis diagnosis. In DNA, the CDR3 is TGTGCCTGGGCCGAGCATCCGCCCATCACAGATACGCAGTATTTT. Translated: CAWAEHPPITDTQYF.